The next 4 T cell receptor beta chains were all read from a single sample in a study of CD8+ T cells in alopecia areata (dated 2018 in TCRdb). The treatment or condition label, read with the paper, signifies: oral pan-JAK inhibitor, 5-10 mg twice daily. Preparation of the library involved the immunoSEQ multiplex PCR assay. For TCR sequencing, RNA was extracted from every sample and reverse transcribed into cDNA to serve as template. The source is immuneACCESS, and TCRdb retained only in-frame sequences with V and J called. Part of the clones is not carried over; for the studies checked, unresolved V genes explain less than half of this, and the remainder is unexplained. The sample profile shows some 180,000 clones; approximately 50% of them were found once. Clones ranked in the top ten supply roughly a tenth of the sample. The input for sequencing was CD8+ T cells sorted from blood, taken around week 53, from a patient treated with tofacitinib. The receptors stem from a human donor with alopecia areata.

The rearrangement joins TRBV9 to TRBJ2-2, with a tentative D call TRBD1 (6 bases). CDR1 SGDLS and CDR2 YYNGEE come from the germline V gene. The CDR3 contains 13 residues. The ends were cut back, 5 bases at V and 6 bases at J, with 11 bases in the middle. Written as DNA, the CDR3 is TGTGCCAGCAGAAGACAGGTGTCCGGGGAGCTGTTTTTT. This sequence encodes CASRRQVSGELFF.

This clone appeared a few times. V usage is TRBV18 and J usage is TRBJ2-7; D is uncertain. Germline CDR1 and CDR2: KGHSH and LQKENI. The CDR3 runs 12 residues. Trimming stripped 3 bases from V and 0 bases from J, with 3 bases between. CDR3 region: CASSPSSYEQYF. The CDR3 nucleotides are TGTGCCAGCTCACCTAGCTCCTACGAGCAGTACTTC. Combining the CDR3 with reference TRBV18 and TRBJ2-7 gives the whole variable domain NAGVMQNPRHLVRRRGQEARLRCSPMKGHSHVYWYRQLPEEGLKFMVYLQKENIIDESGMPKERFSAEFPKEGPSILRIQQVVRGDSAAYFCASSPSSYEQYFGPGTRLTVT.

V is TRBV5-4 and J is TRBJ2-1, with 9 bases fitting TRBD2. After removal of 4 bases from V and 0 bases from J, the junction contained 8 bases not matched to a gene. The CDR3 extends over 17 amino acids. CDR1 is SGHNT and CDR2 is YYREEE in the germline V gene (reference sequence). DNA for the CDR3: TGTGCCAGCAGCCGACTGGCTAGCGGGGTCTCCTACAATGAGCAGTTCTTC. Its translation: CASSRLASGVSYNEQFF.

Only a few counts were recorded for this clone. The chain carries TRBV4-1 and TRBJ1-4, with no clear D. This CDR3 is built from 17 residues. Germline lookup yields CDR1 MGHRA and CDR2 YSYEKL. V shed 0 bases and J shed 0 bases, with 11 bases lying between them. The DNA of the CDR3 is TGCGCCAGCAGCCAAGAACAGAGATCTGCAACTAATGAAAAACTGTTTTTT. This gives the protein CASSQEQRSATNEKLFF.